The 25 T cell receptor beta chains given below trace back to one sample, sequenced in a study of OX40 agonist ivuxolimab in advanced cancers. This table comes from immunoSEQ multiplex PCR, and its TCRdb copy is limited to in-frame clones, with some not included. The repertoire holds 70,000 to 80,000 clones, with around nine tenths as singletons. The sequences come from CD4+ or CD8+ T cells sorted from blood, collected in a trial of the OX40 agonist ivuxolimab. The receptors originated from an adult with an advanced solid tumor such as melanoma, head and neck, liver or kidney cancer.

The chain links TRBV7-9 to TRBJ2-3; D not certain. V lost 2 bases, J lost 2 bases, and 8 bases lay in between. Looked up from germline, CDR1 is SEHNR and CDR2 is FQNEAQ (reference sequence). The CDR3 totals 14 residues. The CDR3 is CASSLTASTDTQYF. DNA for the CDR3: TGTGCCAGCAGCTTAACGGCATCCACAGATACGCAGTATTTT. Complete variable domain (other parts from reference TRBV7-9 and TRBJ2-3): DTGVSQNPRHKITKRGQNVTFRCDPISEHNRLYWYRQTLGQGPEFLTYFQNEAQLEKSRLLSDRFSAERPKGSFSTLEIQRTEQGDSAMYLCASSLTASTDTQYFGPGTRLTVL.

The V gene is TRBV5-4, the J gene TRBJ2-2, with D unresolved. This CDR3 region has 16 residues. Germline V gene lookup returns CDR1 SGHNT and CDR2 YYREEE (reference sequence). Trimming stripped 0 bases from V and 4 bases from J, with 13 bases between. Here the CDR3 reads CASSLAVASATGELFF. CDR3 nucleotides: TGTGCCAGCAGCTTGGCAGTTGCTAGTGCCACCGGGGAGCTGTTTTTT.

The V gene is TRBV7-5, the J gene TRBJ2-7; TRBD1 reflects the table's D call only, with no check against the DNA. TRBV7-5 is described as a pseudogene. This CDR3 has 14 amino acids. CDR3 region: CVRSLARDVYEQYF. CDR3 bases: TGTGTCAGAAGCTTAGCCAGGGATGTCTACGAGCAGTACTTC.

This sequence joins TRBV4-3 and TRBJ2-7, with TRBD1 identical over 9 bases. Germline V gene data show CDR1 as LGHNA and CDR2 as YSLEER. The trim removed 1 base at V and 0 bases at J, leaving 10 bases unmatched. CDR3 length equals 18 residues. CDR3 coding DNA: TGCGCCAGCAGCCAAGGAGGGGGGACAGGGTGGGACTCCTACGAGCAGTACTTC. It encodes CASSQGGGTGWDSYEQYF.

This chain joins TRBV19 and TRBJ1-1; D not resolved. The V and J ends lost 3 bases and 0 bases respectively, with 5 bases between them. CDR1 is LNHDA and CDR2 is SQIVND in the germline V gene (reference sequence). This CDR3 is built from 13 residues. The CDR3 here is CASSIGMNTEAFF. DNA of the CDR3: TGTGCCAGTAGTATCGGGATGAACACTGAAGCTTTCTTT.

This chain joins TRBV7-2 and TRBJ1-1; D not resolved. This CDR3 contains 13 residues. The germline V and J ends were trimmed by 4 bases and 5 bases, with 11 bases remaining between them. From germline, CDR1 is SGHTA and CDR2 FQGNSA. This chain's CDR3 is CASSSTPETEAFF. DNA of the CDR3: TGTGCCAGCAGCTCGACTCCGGAGACTGAAGCTTTCTTT. Based on the CDR3 plus reference TRBV7-2 and TRBJ1-1, the full variable domain is GAGVSQSPSNKVTEKGKDVELRCDPISGHTALYWYRQSLGQGLEFLIYFQGNSAPDKSGLPSDRFSAERTGGSVSTLTIQRTQQEDSAVYLCASSSTPETEAFFGQGTRLTVV.

The V and J genes are TRBV5-1 and TRBJ2-7; 10 nucleotides agree with TRBD2. The CDR3 contains 16 residues. With 0 bases clipped from V and 6 bases from J, the junction kept 9 bases outside the gene matches. Germline loops: CDR1 SGHRS, CDR2 YFSETQ. CDR3 in amino acids: CASSLVGLAGDPEQYF. The CDR3 nucleotides read TGCGCCAGCAGCTTGGTTGGGCTAGCGGGAGATCCCGAGCAGTACTTC.

The sample holds a few counts of this clone. The rearrangement uses TRBV2 and TRBJ1-2; no definite D call. Germline-derived CDR1 and CDR2 are SNHLY and FYNNEI. This CDR3 comprises 11 residues. V lost 5 bases and J 2 bases, leaving 3 bases between the germline ends. In nucleotides, the CDR3 is TGTGCCAGCAGTAGAAACTATGGCTACACCTTC. Translation gives CASSRNYGYTF.

V gene TRBV10-2 combines with J gene TRBJ2-5; 10 bases map to TRBD1. J lost 5 bases, V lost 4 bases, and 7 bases had no gene match. The CDR3 has 15 residues. Per germline, CDR1 WSHSY and CDR2 SAAADI. The CDR3 here is CASSVGTGVVETQYF. CDR3 sequence (DNA): TGCGCCAGCAGTGTTGGGACAGGGGTGGTGGAGACCCAGTACTTC.

The chain couples TRBV21-1 to TRBJ2-3; the DNA was not compared with TRBD2, the D call given in the table. TRBV21-1 constitutes a pseudogene. The CDR3 length is 15 residues. CDR3 DNA: TGTGCCAGCAGCTCCCCGAGGCAGTCGTCTGGTACGCAGTATTTT. Its protein product is CASSSPRQSSGTQYF.

In nucleotides, the CDR3 is TGTGCCAGCTCCCAGGGGGCTGAGACCCAGTACTTC. Translated, it gives CASSQGAETQYF. The chain is built from TRBV27 and TRBJ2-5; 8 bases match TRBD1. The ends lost 8 bases at V and 5 bases at J; junction bases unmatched: 4. CDR3 length equals 12 residues. From germline, CDR1 is MNHEY and CDR2 SMNVEV (reference sequence).

The chain carries TRBV7-2 and TRBJ2-3; TRBD2 aligns across 14 bases. V was pared by 6 bases and J by 1 base, with 6 bases of the junction left unmatched. The CDR3 length is 17 residues. Germline assignment: CDR1 SGHTA and CDR2 FQGNSA. The CDR3 is CASSSRLAGGGTDTQYF. Here the CDR3 DNA reads TGTGCCAGCAGTTCAAGACTAGCGGGAGGGGGCACAGATACGCAGTATTTT.

V is TRBV30 and J is TRBJ1-5; TRBD1 matches at 8 bases. V lost 0 bases, J lost 6 bases, and 10 bases stayed unmatched. Germline CDR1 reads GTSNPN; CDR2 reads SVGIG (reference sequence). The CDR3 consists of 16 residues. The CDR3 DNA reads TGTGCCTGGAGTGTTTCGGGGCAGGGGGCCGGTCAGCCCCAGCATTTT. Residues: CAWSVSGQGAGQPQHF.

V is TRBV11-2 and J is TRBJ2-7; D gene ambiguous. With 1 base removed from V and 3 bases from J, the gap between germline ends came to 16 bases. Germline values: CDR1 SGHAT, CDR2 FQNNGV. The CDR3 sequence is 16 residues long. The CDR3 reads CASSLGVVTNLYEQYF. CDR3 in DNA: TGTGCCAGCAGCTTAGGGGTCGTAACGAACCTCTACGAGCAGTACTTC.

The chain links TRBV4-2 to TRBJ2-7, with a weak D call TRBD2 (5 bases). V lost 0 bases, J lost 9 bases, and 9 bases lay in between. The CDR3 length is 12 residues. Germline loops: CDR1 LGHNA, CDR2 YNFKEQ. The DNA of the CDR3 is TGTGCCAGCAGCCAAGAGGGAGAGAGGCAGTACTTC. Translated, it gives CASSQEGERQYF.

J is TRBJ1-3 and V is TRBV9; D is perhaps TRBD1 (6 bases). CDR1 SGDLS and CDR2 YYNGEE come from the germline V gene. The CDR3 consists of 15 residues. V lost 3 bases to trimming and J lost 2 bases, with 12 bases between them. The CDR3 DNA is TGTGCCAGCAGCGCAACAGGGTACCCTGGAAACACCATATATTTT. Protein: CASSATGYPGNTIYF.

The rearrangement joins TRBV5-1 to TRBJ1-1; D is unclear. V was cut by 5 bases and J by 4 bases, with 9 bases left in between. Germline V lookup: CDR1 SGHRS, CDR2 YFSETQ. The CDR3 consists of 12 residues. The DNA of the CDR3 is TGCGCCAGCAGGGAAGTAGGCACTGAAGCTTTCTTT. Its protein product is CASREVGTEAFF.

This chain joins TRBV9 and TRBJ1-1; 10 bases line up with TRBD1. There are 15 residues in the CDR3. The germline V gene has CDR1 SGDLS and CDR2 YYNGEE. The ends lost 5 bases at V and 6 bases at J; junction bases unmatched: 10. DNA of the CDR3: TGTGCCAGCAGTCGAGTCAGACAGGGGGCGGCTGAAGCTTTCTTT. Residues: CASSRVRQGAAEAFF.

This clone was picked up a small number of times. The chain is built from TRBV28 and TRBJ2-1; TRBD2 matches 7 bases. CDR1 MDHEN and CDR2 SYDVKM come from the germline V gene. V lost 6 bases, J lost 7 bases, and 9 bases stayed unmatched. The CDR3 has 14 amino acids. The CDR3 reads CASRGAGRVNEQFF. The CDR3 DNA reads as TGTGCCAGCAGAGGAGCGGGAAGAGTGAATGAGCAGTTCTTC.

The rearrangement uses TRBV29-1 and TRBJ1-3; tentative D call: TRBD1 (6 bases). Germline assignment: CDR1 SQVTM and CDR2 ANQGSEA. CDR3 size: 13 residues. V lost 4 bases, J lost 2 bases, and 9 bases lay in between. The CDR3 sequence: CSVAGTTGNTIYF. DNA of the CDR3: TGCAGCGTTGCTGGGACAACTGGAAACACCATATATTTT.

The V call is TRBV10-3, the J call TRBJ1-1, with a possible D match to TRBD1 (5 bases). V lost 0 bases to trimming and J lost 4 bases, with 12 bases between them. The CDR3 covers 15 residues. Germline CDR1 reads ENHRY; CDR2 reads SYGVKD. The CDR3 is CAISESGLGGTEAFF. CDR3 sequence (DNA): TGTGCCATCAGTGAGTCGGGTCTGGGGGGCACTGAAGCTTTCTTT.

The CDR3 bases are TGTGCCAGCAGACCGATGGGCACAGATACGCAGTATTTT. It is translated as CASRPMGTDTQYF. The V call is TRBV6-5, the J call TRBJ2-3; D unresolved. The CDR3 totals 13 residues. Between the trimmed V and J ends, which lost 6 bases and 1 base, there was a span of 8 bases. Germline V gives CDR1 MNHEY, CDR2 SVGAGI.

This chain links TRBV5-1 with TRBJ2-4; D may be TRBD2 (6 bases). CDR1 and CDR2 from the germline V gene are SGHRS and YFSETQ. V was shortened by 4 bases and J by 0 bases, with 11 bases between the two germline ends. The CDR3 contains 15 residues. CDR3 sequence: CASSAGGRAKNIQYF. The CDR3 DNA follows: TGCGCCAGCAGCGCCGGGGGACGAGCCAAAAACATTCAGTACTTC. The whole variable domain, remainder taken from reference TRBV5-1 and TRBJ2-4, is KAGVTQTPRYLIKTRGQQVTLSCSPISGHRSVSWYQQTPGQGLQFLFEYFSETQRNKGNFPGRFSGRQFSNSRSEMNVSTLELGDSALYLCASSAGGRAKNIQYFGAGTRLSVL.

Points on this clone: Other DNA sequences of this sample code for an identical CDR3. The chain has TRBV18 and TRBJ2-7; TRBD1 matches at 7 bases. Germline CDR1 is KGHSH and CDR2 is LQKENI. The CDR3 runs to 13 residues. The V and J ends lost 3 bases and 3 bases, in that order; junction bases with no gene match: 2. CDR3 in amino acids: CASSPGTDYEQYF. As DNA, the CDR3 is TGTGCCAGCTCACCCGGGACAGACTACGAGCAGTACTTC.

The V gene is TRBV19, the J gene TRBJ2-1, with 10 bases fitting TRBD1. This CDR3 has 16 residues. Germline V gives CDR1 LNHDA, CDR2 SQIVND (reference sequence). V was clipped by 5 bases and J by 2 bases; unmatched bases: 6. CDR3 nucleotides: TGTGCCAGTAGTGGCCTTGGGACAGGGGCCTACAATGAGCAGTTCTTC. Residues: CASSGLGTGAYNEQFF. Supplemented by reference TRBV19 and TRBJ2-1, the full variable domain reads DGGITQSPKYLFRKEGQNVTLSCEQNLNHDAMYWYRQDPGQGLRLIYYSQIVNDFQKGDIAEGYSVSREKKESFPLTVTSAQKNPTAFYLCASSGLGTGAYNEQFFGPGTRLTVL.